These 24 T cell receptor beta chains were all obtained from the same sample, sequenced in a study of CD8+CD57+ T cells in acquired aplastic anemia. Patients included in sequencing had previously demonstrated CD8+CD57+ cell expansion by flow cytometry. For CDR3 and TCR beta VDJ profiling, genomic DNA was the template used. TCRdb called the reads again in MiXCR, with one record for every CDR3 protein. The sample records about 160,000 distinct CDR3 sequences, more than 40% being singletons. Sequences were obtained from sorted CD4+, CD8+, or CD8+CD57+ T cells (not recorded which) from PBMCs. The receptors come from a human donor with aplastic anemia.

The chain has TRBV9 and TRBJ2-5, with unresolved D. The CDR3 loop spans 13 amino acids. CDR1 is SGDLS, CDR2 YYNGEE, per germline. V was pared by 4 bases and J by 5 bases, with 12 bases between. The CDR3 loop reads CASSLSGLETQYF. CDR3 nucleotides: TGTGCCAGCAGCCTATCGGGTCTCGAGACCCAGTACTTC.

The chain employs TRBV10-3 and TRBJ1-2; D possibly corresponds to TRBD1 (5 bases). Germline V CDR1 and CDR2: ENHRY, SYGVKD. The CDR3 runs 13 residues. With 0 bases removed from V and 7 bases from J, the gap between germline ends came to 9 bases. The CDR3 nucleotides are TGTGCCATCAGTGAGTCCCCCGGGGGTGGCTACACCTTC. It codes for CAISESPGGGYTF.

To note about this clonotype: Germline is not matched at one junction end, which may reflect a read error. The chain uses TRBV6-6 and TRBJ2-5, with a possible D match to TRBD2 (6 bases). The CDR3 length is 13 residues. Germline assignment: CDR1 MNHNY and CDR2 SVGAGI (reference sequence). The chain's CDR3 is CASSPSEQGTQYF. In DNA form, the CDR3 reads TGTGCCAGCAGTCCTAGCGAACAAGGGACCCAGTACTTC.

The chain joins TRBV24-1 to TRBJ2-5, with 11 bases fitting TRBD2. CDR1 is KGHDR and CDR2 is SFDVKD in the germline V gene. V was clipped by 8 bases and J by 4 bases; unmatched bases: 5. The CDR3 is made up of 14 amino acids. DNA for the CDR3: TGTGCCACCACAACTAGCGGGAGAGGAGAGACCCAGTACTTC. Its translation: CATTTSGRGETQYF.

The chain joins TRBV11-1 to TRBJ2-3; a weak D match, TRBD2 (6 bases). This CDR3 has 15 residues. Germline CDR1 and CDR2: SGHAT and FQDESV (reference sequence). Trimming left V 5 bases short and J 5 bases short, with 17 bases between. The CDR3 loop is CASSPLTGEKDTQYF. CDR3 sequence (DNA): TGTGCCAGCAGCCCCCTTACGGGGGAGAAAGATACGCAGTATTTT.

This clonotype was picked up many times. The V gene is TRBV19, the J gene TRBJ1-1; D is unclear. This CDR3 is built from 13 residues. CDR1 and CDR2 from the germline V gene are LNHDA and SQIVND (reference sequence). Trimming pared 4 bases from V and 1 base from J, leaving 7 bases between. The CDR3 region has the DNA TGTGCCAGTAGTAAGGCGGGGAACACTGAAGCTTTCTTT. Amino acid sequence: CASSKAGNTEAFF.

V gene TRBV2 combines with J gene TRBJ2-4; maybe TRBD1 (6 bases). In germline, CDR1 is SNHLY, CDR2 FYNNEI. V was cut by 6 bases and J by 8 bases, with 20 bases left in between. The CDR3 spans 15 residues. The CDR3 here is CASSFRTGSGDIQYF. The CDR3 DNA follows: TGTGCCAGCAGCTTCCGTACAGGGTCCGGGGACATTCAGTACTTC.

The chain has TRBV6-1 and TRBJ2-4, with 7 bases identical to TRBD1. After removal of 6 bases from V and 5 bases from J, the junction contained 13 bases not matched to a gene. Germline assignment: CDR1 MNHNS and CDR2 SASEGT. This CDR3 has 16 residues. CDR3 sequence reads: CASSPYDRERENIQYF. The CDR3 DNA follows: TGTGCCAGCAGCCCCTATGACAGGGAACGGGAAAACATTCAGTACTTC.

In DNA, the CDR3 is TGTGCCAGCAGCTTGGGGGTCGTGGGTGATTCACCCCTCCACTTT. Its translation: CASSLGVVGDSPLHF. V is TRBV5-4 and J is TRBJ1-6; no definite D call. V lost 0 bases and J 8 bases, leaving 12 bases between the germline ends. Germline V gene sequence: CDR1 SGHNT, CDR2 YYREEE (reference sequence). This CDR3 has 15 residues.

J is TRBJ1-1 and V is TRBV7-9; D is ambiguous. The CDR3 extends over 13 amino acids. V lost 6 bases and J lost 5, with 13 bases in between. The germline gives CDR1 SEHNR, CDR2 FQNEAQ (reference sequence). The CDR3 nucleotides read TGTGCCAGCAGTTCGCTAGGGAGTACTGAAGCTTTCTTT. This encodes CASSSLGSTEAFF.

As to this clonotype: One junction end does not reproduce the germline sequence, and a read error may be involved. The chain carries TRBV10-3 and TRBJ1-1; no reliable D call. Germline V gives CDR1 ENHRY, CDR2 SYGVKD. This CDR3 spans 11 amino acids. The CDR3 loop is CASSSNAEVFF. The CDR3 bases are TGTGCCAGCAGTTCGAACGCTGAAGTTTTCTTT.

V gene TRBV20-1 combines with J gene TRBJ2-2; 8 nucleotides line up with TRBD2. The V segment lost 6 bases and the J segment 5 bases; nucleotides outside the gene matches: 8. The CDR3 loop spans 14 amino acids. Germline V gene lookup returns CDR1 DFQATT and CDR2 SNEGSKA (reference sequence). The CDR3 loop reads CSATSGTSTGELFF. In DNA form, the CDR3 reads TGCAGTGCCACTTCCGGGACTAGTACCGGGGAGCTGTTTTTT.

CDR3 sequence reads: CASSRGRDEKLFF. The CDR3 nucleotides read TGCGCCAGCAGCAGGGGGCGTGATGAAAAACTGTTTTTT. The chain couples TRBV10-1 to TRBJ1-4, with 8 bases matching TRBD1. CDR1 WNHNN and CDR2 SYGVQD come from the germline V gene (reference sequence). The CDR3 has 13 amino acids. Trimming removed 6 bases from V and 6 bases from J; junction bases left unmatched: 3.

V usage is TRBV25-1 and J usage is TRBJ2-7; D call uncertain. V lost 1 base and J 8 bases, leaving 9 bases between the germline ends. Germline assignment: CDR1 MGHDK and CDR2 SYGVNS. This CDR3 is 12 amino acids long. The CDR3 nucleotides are TGTGCCAGCAGTGAATCCACGTATCAGCAGTACTTC. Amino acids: CASSESTYQQYF.

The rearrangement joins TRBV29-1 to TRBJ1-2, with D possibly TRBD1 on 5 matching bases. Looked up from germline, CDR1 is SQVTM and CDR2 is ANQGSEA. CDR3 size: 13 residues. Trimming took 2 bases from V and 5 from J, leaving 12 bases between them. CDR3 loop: CSVERQGEYGYTF. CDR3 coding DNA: TGCAGCGTTGAAAGGCAGGGTGAATATGGCTACACCTTC.

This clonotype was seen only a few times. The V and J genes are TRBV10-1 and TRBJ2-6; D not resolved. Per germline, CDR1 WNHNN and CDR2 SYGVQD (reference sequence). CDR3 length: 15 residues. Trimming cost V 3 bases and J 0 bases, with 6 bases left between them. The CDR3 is CASSDSASGANVLTF. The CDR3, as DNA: TGCGCCAGCAGTGACAGCGCCTCTGGGGCCAACGTCCTGACTTTC.

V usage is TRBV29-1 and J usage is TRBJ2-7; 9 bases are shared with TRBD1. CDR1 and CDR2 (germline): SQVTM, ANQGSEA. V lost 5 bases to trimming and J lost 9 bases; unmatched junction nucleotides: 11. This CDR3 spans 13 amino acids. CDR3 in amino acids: CSVSTGGERGQYF. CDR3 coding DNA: TGCAGCGTTAGCACAGGGGGCGAACGAGGGCAGTACTTC.

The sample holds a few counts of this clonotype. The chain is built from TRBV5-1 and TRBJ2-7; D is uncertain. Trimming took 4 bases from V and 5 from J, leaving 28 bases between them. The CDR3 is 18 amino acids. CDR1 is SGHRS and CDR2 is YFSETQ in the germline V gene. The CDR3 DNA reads TGCGCCAGCAGCCCCGCCACTCCCATTTATTTAGGTGGCAACGAGCAGTACTTC. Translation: CASSPATPIYLGGNEQYF.

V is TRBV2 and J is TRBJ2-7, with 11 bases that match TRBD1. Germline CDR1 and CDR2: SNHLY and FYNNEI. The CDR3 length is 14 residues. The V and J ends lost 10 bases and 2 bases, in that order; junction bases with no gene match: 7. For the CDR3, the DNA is TGTGCCAAAGATAGGGGACAGGGGGCCTACGAGCAGTACTTC. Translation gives CAKDRGQGAYEQYF.

The CDR3 DNA sequence: TGCGCCAGCAGTGGTACAGGGGCCCACAATGAGCAGTTCTTC. Its protein is CASSGTGAHNEQFF. The rearrangement joins TRBV10-2 to TRBJ2-1; 7 nucleotides agree with TRBD1. Germline V gives CDR1 WSHSY, CDR2 SAAADI. Unmatched junction bases numbered 5, after V lost 4 bases and J lost 5 bases. The CDR3 extends over 14 amino acids.

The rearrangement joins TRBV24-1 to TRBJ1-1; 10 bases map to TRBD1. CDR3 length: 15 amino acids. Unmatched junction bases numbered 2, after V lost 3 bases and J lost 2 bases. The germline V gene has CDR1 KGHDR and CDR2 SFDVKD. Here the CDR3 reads CATSDRTGGNTEAFF. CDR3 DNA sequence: TGTGCCACCAGTGATCGGACAGGGGGAAACACTGAAGCTTTCTTT.

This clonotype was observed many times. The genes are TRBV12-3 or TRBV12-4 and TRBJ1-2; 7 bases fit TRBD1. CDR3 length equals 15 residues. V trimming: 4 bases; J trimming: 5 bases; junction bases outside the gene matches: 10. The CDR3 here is CASSYSYRGRYGYTF. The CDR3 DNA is TGTGCCAGCAGTTACTCTTACAGGGGCCGTTATGGCTACACCTTC.

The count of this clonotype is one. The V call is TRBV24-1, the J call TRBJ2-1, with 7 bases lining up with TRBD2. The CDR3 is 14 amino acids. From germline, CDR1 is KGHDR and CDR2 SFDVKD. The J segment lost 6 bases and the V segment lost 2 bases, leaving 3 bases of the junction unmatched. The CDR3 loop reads CATSDSTSSNEQFF. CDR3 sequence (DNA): TGTGCCACCAGTGATTCGACTAGCAGCAATGAGCAGTTCTTC.

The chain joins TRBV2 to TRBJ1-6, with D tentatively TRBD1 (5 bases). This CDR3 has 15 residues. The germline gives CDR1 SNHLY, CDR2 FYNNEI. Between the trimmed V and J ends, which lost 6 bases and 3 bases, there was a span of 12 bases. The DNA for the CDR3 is TGTGCCAGCAGGGGACGGGGAATCTATAATTCACCCCTCCACTTT. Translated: CASRGRGIYNSPLHF. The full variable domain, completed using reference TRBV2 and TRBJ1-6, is EPEVTQTPSHQVTQMGQEVILRCVPISNHLYFYWYRQILGQKVEFLVSFYNNEISEKSEIFDDQFSVERPDGSNFTLKIRSTKLEDSAMYFCASRGRGIYNSPLHFGNGTRLTVT.